This TCR beta chain came from a study of cytomegalovirus exposure and HLA in healthy donors. There are a few counts of this clone. Its specificity is not known. The PCR was carried out with 60 Vbeta primers and 13 Jbeta primers. Profiled with immunoSEQ multiplex PCR; TCRdb holds only in-frame clones, not every one. The sample consists of around 170,000 clones, around 80% of them appearing once. Study results and limitations: Later genetic work tied a missense DCLRE1C variant to beta-chain V and J trimming.

This CDR3 region has 15 residues. Between the trimmed V and J ends, which lost 2 bases and 6 bases, there was a span of 11 bases. Germline-derived CDR1 and CDR2 are SGHDN and FVKESK. The sample comprised PBMCs. This sequence originates from a man aged 18-30 years in good health and CMV-seronegative. The chain couples TRBV14 to TRBJ1-6; D gene unclear. The CDR3 DNA follows: TGTGCCAGCAGCCAATTCCAGGTGACTAATTCACCCCTCCACTTT. Protein sequence: CASSQFQVTNSPLHF. The complete variable domain, with remaining parts taken from reference TRBV14 and TRBJ1-6, reads EAGVTQFPSHSVIEKGQTVTLRCDPISGHDNLYWYRRVMGKEIKFLLHFVKESKQDESGMPNNRFLAERTGGTYSTLKVQPAELEDSGVYFCASSQFQVTNSPLHFGNGTRLTVT.